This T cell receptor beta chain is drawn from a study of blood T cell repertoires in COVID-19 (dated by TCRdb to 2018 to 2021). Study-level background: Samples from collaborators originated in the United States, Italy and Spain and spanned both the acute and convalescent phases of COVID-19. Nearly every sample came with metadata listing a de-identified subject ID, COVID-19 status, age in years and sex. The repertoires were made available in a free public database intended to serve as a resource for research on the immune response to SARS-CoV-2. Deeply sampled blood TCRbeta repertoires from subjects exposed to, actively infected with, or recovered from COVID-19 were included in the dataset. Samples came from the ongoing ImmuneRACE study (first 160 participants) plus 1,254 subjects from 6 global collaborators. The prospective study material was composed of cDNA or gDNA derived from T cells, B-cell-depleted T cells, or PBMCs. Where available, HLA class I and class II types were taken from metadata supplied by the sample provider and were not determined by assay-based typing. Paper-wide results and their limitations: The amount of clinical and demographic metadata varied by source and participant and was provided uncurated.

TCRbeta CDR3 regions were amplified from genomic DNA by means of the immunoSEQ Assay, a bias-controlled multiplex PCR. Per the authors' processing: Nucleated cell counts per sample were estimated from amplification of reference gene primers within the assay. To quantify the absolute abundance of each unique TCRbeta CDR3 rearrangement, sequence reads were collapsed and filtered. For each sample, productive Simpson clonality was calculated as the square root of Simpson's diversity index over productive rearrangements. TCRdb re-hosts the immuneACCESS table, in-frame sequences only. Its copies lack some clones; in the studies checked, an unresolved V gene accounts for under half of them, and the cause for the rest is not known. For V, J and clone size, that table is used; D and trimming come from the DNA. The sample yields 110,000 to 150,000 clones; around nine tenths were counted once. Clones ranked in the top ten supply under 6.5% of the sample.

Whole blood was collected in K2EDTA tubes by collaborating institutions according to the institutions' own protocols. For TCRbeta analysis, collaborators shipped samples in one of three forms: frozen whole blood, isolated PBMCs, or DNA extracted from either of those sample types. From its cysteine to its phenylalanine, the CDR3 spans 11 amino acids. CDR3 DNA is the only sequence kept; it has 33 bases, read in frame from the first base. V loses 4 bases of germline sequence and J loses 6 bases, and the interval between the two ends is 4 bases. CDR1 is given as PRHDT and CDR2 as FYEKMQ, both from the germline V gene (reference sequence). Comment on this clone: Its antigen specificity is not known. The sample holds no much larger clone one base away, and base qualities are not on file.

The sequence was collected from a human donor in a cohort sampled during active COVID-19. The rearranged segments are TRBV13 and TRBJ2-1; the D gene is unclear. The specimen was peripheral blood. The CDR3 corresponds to CASSSTNEQFF. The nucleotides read TGTGCCAGCAGCTCTACCAATGAGCAGTTCTTC.